This TCR beta chain was sequenced during a study of shared clonotypes between healthy human individuals. CCR7-negative CD45RA+ TemRA cells were pooled with CD45RO+ cells for CD8 memory. This CDR3 comprises 13 residues. Per germline, CDR1 SGHTA and CDR2 FQGTGA. V was cut by 2 bases and J by 5 bases, with 9 bases left in between. This clone was counted a few times. Its cognate antigen is unknown. Distinct nucleotide sequences in the sample also encode this CDR3. Study-wide results and caveats: Memory subsets generally showed lower estimated richness than naive subsets. A few donors had about 5% of their naive CD4 clonotypes in common.

Clones were read by immunoSEQ multiplex PCR, and TCRdb kept only the in-frame ones, dropping some. Found here are some 690,000 clones, roughly 91% of them singletons; the top ten hold 34%. The material sequenced was memory CD8+ T cells from PBMCs. As for subset: CD45RO+ cells pooled with CCR7-negative TemRA cells. This sequence originates from a man between 18 and 35 years old in good health. Some clones in this sample may be carry-over from other donors' samples. The chain links TRBV7-3 to TRBJ1-1; D may be TRBD1 (5 bases). The CDR3 protein is CASSLGGGTEAFF. The DNA of the CDR3 is TGTGCCAGCAGCTTAGGTGGGGGGACTGAAGCTTTCTTT.